Sequencing of this TCR beta chain was carried out in a study of beta chain features in type 1 diabetes. Germline V gene data show CDR1 as SGHNT and CDR2 as YYREEE (reference sequence). V was shortened by 5 bases and J by 1 base, with 15 bases between the two germline ends. The CDR3 consists of 15 residues. Study conclusions and caveats: A moderate, significant TCRB CDR3 shortening appeared in type 1 diabetes across four CD4+ subsets. PCR might preferentially amplify shorter templates, equally in patients and controls.

Of the isolated RNA, all was reverse transcribed, and so the sequenced material was expressed TCRB transcripts. Sequencing was performed with immunoSEQ multiplex PCR; in TCRdb, only in-frame clones are kept and a portion is missing. The sample has about 150,000 clones; under 60% are singletons. With regard to this clone: The antigen is undetermined.

The TCR sequence derives from a man younger than 35 in good health. Sequencing input: Tregs from blood. V usage is TRBV5-4 and J usage is TRBJ1-2, with D perhaps TRBD1 (5 bases). In nucleotides, the CDR3 is TGTGCCAGCAGTGCTAGGGGACTGAGTAACTATGGCTACACCTTC. Translated: CASSARGLSNYGYTF.